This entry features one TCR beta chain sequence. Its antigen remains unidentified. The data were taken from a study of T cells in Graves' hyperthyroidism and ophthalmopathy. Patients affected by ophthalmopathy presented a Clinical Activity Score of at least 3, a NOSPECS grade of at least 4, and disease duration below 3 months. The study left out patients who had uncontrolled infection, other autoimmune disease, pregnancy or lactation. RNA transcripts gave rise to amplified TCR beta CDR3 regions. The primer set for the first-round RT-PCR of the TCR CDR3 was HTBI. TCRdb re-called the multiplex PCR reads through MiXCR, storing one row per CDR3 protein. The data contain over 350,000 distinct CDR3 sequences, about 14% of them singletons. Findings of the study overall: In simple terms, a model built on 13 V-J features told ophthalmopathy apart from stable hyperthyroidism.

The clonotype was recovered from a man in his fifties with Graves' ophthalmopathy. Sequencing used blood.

The CDR3 DNA reads TGTGCCAGCAGCGTAGGTATTGTCCAGCCCCAGCATTTT. It codes for CASSVGIVQPQHF. The chain joins TRBV9 to TRBJ1-5; no reliable D call. Germline V lookup: CDR1 SGDLS, CDR2 YYNGEE. The CDR3 loop spans 13 amino acids. V gave up 0 bases and J gave up 7 bases, with 8 bases separating them.